This T cell receptor beta chain was profiled in a study of cytomegalovirus exposure and HLA in healthy donors. Study-wide results and limits: Specific recognition of CMV antigens was confirmed in vitro for a few chains (all CMV-associated).

Germline CDR1 is MNHNY and CDR2 is SVGAGI (reference sequence). This CDR3 has 14 residues. Trimming took off 6 bases at V and 1 base at J, with 13 bases between the two ends. PCR was performed using 60 Vbeta and 13 Jbeta primers. Measured with immunoSEQ multiplex PCR; TCRdb has only the in-frame clones, and not every one. The sample has around 210,000 clones; over 75% are singletons. About this clone: Its specificity is not known. This likely comes from a read error, as the CDR3 has no conserved phenylalanine or tryptophan at its end.

The sequence came from a boy younger than 18 in good health and CMV-seronegative. This chain joins TRBV6-6 and TRBJ2-7; maybe TRBD2 (6 bases). Sequencing used PBMCs. This CDR3 reads CASRTGGSSYEQYL. Here the CDR3 DNA reads TGTGCCAGCAGGACCGGAGGGAGTTCCTACGAGCAGTACCTC.